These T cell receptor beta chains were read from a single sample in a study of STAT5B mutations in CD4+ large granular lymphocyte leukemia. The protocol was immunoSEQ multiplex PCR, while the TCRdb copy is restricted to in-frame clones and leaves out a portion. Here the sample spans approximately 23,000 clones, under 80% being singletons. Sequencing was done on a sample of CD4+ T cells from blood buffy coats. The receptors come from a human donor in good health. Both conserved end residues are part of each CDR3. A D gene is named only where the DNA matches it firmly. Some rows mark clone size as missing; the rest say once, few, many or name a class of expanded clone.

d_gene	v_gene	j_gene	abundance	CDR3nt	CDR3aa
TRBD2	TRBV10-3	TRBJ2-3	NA	TGTGCCATCAGTGAGACTAGCGGGGCATCCACAGATACGCAGTATTTT	CAISETSGASTDTQYF
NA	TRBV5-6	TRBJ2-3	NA	TGTGCCAGCAGCTTGTTGGGGCCCCCTGGGAGCACAGATACGCAGTATTTT	CASSLLGPPGSTDTQYF
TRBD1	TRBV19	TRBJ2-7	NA	TGTGCCAGTAAACGACAGGGGTCCTACGAGCAGTACTTC	CASKRQGSYEQYF
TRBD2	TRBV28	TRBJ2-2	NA	TGTGCCAGCAGTTCACCGGGACTAGTGTATAACACCGGGGAGCTGTTTTTT	CASSSPGLVYNTGELFF
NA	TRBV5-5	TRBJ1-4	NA	TGTGCCAGCAGCCAATCGGACAGTTTCGAAGAGGGGTTTTTT	CASSQSDSFEEGFF
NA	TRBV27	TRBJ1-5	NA	TGTGCCAGCAGTTTGGGGCAGGGCCACCAGCCCCAGCATTTT	CASSLGQGHQPQHF
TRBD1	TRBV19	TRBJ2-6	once	TGTGCCAGTAGTACCGGTCCCGGGACAGGGACTGGGGCCAACGTCCTGACTTTC	CASSTGPGTGTGANVLTF
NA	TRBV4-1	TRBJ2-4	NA	TGCGCCAGCAGCCAATTAGTAGGCAAAAACATTCAGTACTTC	CASSQLVGKNIQYF
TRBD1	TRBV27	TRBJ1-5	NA	TGTGCCAGCAGTGAACACAGGGGCGGCAATCAGCCCCAGCATTTT	CASSEHRGGNQPQHF
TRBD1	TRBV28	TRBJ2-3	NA	TGTGCCAGCAGTTCCGGGACAGGGGTAGATACGCAGTATTTT	CASSSGTGVDTQYF
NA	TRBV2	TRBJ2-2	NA	TGTGCCAGCAGTAGCTCGAACACCGGGGAGCTGTTTTTT	CASSSSNTGELFF
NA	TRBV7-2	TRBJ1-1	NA	TGTGCCAGCAGCTTAGGTGGAGGGACGGGGGAAGCTTTCTTT	CASSLGGGTGEAFF
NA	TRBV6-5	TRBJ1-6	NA	TGTGCCAGCCACCGGGCGACGGGGCATTCACCCCTCCACTTT	CASHRATGHSPLHF
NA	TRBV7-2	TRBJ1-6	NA	TGTGCCAGCAGCTTAAGAGCCGGACAGACCAATTCACCCCTCCACTTT	CASSLRAGQTNSPLHF
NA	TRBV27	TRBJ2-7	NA	TGTGCCAGCAGTCCTAAACCGGGACTCCGCTTAGGCGAGCAGTACTTC	CASSPKPGLRLGEQYF
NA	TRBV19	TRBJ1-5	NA	TGTGCCAGTAACACAGGGAATAGCAATCAGCCCCAGCATTTT	CASNTGNSNQPQHF
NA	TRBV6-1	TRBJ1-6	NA	TGTGCCAGCACGTGGAAGAGGGATTCACCCCTCCACTTT	CASTWKRDSPLHF
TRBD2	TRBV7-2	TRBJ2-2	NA	TGTGCCAGCAGCTTAGGAGTCCTAGCGGGGGGGCTTTCCGGGGAGCTGTTTTTT	CASSLGVLAGGLSGELFF
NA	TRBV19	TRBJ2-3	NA	TGTGCCACAAGGAGCATGTGGCAGGGCCTTATTAGCACAGATACGCAGTATTTT	CATRSMWQGLISTDTQYF
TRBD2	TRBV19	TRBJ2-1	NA	TGTGCCAGTAGTACCACTCCGGCGGGGGGGTACAATGAGCAGTTCTTC	CASSTTPAGGYNEQFF
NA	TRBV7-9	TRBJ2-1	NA	TGTGCCAGCAGTCCTTCAACTTGGTGGCAGGCGACCTACAATGAGCAGTTCTTC	CASSPSTWWQATYNEQFF
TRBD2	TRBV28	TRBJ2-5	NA	TGTGCCAGCAGTTTCCCGGTAGCGGGAGCCCAAGAGACCCAGTACTTC	CASSFPVAGAQETQYF
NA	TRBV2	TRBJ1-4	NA	TGTGCCAGCAGTGTAGCACACGAAAAACTGTTTTTT	CASSVAHEKLFF
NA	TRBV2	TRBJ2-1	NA	TGTGCCAGCAGTGAAGCGGGGTTTGGTGAGCAGTTCTTC	CASSEAGFGEQFF
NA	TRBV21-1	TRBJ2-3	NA	TGTGCCAGCAGCGGGGGGACTGATAGCACAGATACGCAGTATTTT	CASSGGTDSTDTQYF
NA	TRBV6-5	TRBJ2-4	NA	TGTGCCAGCAGTTACTCTCCAGCCAAAAACATTCAGTACTTC	CASSYSPAKNIQYF
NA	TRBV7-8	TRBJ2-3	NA	TGTGCCAGCAGCTTAGATGCGGCTAGCGCCACAGATACGCAGTATTTT	CASSLDAASATDTQYF
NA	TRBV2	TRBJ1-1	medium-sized	TGTGCCAGCAGTGACTATGAGTCTAGCTTT	CASSDYESSF
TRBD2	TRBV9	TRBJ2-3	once	TGTGCCAGCAGCGTAGAAGCGTGGGCTAGCGGCAGCACAGATACGCAGTATTTT	CASSVEAWASGSTDTQYF
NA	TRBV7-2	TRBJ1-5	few	TGTGCCAGCAGCTTCCCAGGGGTCACTCAGCCCCAGCATTTT	CASSFPGVTQPQHF
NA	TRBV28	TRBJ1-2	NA	TGTGCCAGCACCCTGGGACACCCCTATGGCTACACCTTC	CASTLGHPYGYTF
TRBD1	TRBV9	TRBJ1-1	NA	TGTGCCAGCAGCCAGGGGGGCGGGACTGAAGCTTTCTTT	CASSQGGGTEAFF
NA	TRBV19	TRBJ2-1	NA	TGTGCCAGTACCAGGGGGGGGACAACCTACAATGAGCAGTTCTTC	CASTRGGTTYNEQFF
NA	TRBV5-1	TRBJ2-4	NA	TGCGCCAGCAGCCCGACGGTGGATCCCAAAAACATTCAGTACTTC	CASSPTVDPKNIQYF
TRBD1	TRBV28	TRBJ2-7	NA	TGTGCCAGCAGGCCAAGGACAGGGAAGGCGGGCGAGCAGTACTTC	CASRPRTGKAGEQYF
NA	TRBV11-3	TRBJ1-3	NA	TGTGCCAGCAGCTTACAGGTAAACGCAAACACCATATATTTT	CASSLQVNANTIYF
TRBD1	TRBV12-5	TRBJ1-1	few	TGTGCTAGTGGTCCAGGGGGCGGGGACACTGAAGCTTTCTTT	CASGPGGGDTEAFF
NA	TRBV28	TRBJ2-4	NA	TGTGCCAGCAGTCCCGTGCTCACCGGGACGGGAAAAAACATTCAGTACTTC	CASSPVLTGTGKNIQYF
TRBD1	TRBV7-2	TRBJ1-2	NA	TGTGCCAGCAGTACAGGGGGCGATCGCTATGGCTACACCTTC	CASSTGGDRYGYTF
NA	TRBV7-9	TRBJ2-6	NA	TGTGCCAGCAGCTTAGCGCAGGGTCTGAGCTCTGGGGCCAACGTCCTGACTTTC	CASSLAQGLSSGANVLTF
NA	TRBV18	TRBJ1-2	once	TGTGCCAGCTCCAATGGCCCAGGGTCCTCCACGCCCTATGGCTACACCTTC	CASSNGPGSSTPYGYTF
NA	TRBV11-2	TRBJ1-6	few	TGTGCCAGCAGTACAGGGAATTCACCCCTCCACTTT	CASSTGNSPLHF